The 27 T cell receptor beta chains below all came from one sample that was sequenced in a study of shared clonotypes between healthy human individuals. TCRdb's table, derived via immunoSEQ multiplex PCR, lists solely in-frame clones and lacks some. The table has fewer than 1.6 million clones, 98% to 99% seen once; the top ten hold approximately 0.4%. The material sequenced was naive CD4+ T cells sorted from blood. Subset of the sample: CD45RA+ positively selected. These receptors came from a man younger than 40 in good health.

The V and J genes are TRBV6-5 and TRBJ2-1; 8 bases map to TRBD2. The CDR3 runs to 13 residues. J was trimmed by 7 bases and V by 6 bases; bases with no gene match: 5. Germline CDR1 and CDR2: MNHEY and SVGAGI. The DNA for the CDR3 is TGTGCCAGCAGGCCCGCGGGGGGAAATGAGCAGTTCTTC. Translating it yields CASRPAGGNEQFF.

CDR3 sequence reads: CASSRRTGGRNTEAFF. The CDR3 DNA follows: TGTGCCAGCAGCCGAAGGACAGGGGGGAGGAACACTGAAGCTTTCTTT. The chain has TRBV14 and TRBJ1-1; TRBD1 agrees at 10 bases. Germline V gene data show CDR1 as SGHDN and CDR2 as FVKESK. The CDR3 consists of 16 residues. With V trimmed by 4 bases and J by 1 base, 6 bases remained unmatched.

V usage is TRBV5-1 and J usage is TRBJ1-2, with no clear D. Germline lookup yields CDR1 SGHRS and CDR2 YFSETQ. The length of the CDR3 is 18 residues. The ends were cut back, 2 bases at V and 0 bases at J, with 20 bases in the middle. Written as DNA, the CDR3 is TGCGCCAGCAGCTTACTATCATTGGTACACAGTTCTAACTATGGCTACACCTTC. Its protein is CASSLLSLVHSSNYGYTF. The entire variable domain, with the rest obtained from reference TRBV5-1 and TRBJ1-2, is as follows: KAGVTQTPRYLIKTRGQQVTLSCSPISGHRSVSWYQQTPGQGLQFLFEYFSETQRNKGNFPGRFSGRQFSNSRSEMNVSTLELGDSALYLCASSLLSLVHSSNYGYTFGSGTRLTVV.

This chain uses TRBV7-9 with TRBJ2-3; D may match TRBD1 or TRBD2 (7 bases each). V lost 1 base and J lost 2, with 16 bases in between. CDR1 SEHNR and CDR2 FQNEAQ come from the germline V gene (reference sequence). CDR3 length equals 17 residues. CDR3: CASSLVGGGMFTDTQYF. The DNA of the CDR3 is TGTGCCAGCAGCTTAGTGGGAGGGGGCATGTTCACAGATACGCAGTATTTT.

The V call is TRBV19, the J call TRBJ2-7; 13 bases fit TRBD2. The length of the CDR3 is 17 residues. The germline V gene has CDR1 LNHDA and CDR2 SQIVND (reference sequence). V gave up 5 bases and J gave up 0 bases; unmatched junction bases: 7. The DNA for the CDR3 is TGTGCCAGTAGTCGGGGGCGGACTAGCGGGAGCTCCTACGAGCAGTACTTC. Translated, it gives CASSRGRTSGSSYEQYF.

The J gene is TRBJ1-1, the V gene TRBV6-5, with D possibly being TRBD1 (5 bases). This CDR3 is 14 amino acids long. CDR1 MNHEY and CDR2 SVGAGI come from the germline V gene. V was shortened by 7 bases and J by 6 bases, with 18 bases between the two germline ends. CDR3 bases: TGTGCCAGCACTCCAGGGAGTAGACGGTCTGAAGCTTTCTTT. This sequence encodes CASTPGSRRSEAFF.

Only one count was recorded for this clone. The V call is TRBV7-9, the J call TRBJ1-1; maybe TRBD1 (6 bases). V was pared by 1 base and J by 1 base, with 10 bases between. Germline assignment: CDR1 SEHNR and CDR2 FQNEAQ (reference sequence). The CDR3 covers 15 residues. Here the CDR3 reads CASSLGGARNTEAFF. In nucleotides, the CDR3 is TGTGCCAGCAGCTTAGGGGGGGCGCGGAACACTGAAGCTTTCTTT.

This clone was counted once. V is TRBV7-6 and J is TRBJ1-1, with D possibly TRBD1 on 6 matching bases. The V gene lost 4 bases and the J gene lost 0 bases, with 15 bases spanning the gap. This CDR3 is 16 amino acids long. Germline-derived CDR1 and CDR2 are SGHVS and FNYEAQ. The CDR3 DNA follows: TGTGCCAGCAGCTCTGTGGGGGGGGCCATGAACACTGAAGCTTTCTTT. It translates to CASSSVGGAMNTEAFF.

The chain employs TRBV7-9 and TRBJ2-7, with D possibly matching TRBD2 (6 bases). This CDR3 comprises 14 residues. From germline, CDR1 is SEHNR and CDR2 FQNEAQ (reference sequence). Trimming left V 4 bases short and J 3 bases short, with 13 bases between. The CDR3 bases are TGTGCCAGCAGCTCCCCCGAGGGACTCTACGAGCAGTACTTC. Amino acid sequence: CASSSPEGLYEQYF.

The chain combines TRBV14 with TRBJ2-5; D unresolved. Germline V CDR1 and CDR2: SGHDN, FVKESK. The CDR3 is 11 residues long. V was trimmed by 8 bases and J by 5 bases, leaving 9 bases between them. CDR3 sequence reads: CASSDWETQYF. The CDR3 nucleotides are TGTGCCAGCTCGGATTGGGAGACCCAGTACTTC.

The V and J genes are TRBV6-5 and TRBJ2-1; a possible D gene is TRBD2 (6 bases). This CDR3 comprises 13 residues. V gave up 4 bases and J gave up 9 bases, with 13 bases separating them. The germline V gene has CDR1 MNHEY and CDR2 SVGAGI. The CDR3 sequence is CASSLGGFLEQFF. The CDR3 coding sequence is TGTGCCAGCAGTTTGGGGGGATTCCTTGAGCAGTTCTTC.

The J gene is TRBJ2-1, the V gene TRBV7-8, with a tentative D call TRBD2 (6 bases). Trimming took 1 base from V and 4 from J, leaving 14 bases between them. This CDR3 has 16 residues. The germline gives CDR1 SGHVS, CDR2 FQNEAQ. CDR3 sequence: CASSLDLLAPYNEQFF. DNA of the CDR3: TGTGCCAGCAGCTTAGATTTACTAGCTCCTTACAATGAGCAGTTCTTC.

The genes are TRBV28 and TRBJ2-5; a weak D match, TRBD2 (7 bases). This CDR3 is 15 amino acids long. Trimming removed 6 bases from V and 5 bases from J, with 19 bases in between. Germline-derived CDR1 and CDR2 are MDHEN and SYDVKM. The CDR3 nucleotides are TGTGCCAGCAGCCGAACCGTCAGGGGAGGGGAGACCCAGTACTTC. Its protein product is CASSRTVRGGETQYF.

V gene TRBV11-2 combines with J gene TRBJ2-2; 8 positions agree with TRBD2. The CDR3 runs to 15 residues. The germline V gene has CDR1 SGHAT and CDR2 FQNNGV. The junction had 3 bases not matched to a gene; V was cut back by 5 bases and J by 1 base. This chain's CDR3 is CASSGTSGNTGELFF. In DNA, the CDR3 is TGTGCCAGCAGCGGAACTAGCGGGAACACCGGGGAGCTGTTTTTT. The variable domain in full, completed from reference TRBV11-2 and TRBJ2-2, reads EAGVAQSPRYKIIEKRQSVAFWCNPISGHATLYWYQQILGQGPKLLIQFQNNGVVDDSQLPKDRFSAERLKGVDSTLKIQPAKLEDSAVYLCASSGTSGNTGELFFGEGSRLTVL.

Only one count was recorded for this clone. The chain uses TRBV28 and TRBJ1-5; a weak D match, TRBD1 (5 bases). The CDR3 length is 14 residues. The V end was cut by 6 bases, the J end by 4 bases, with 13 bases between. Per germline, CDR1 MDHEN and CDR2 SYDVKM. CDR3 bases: TGTGCCAGCAGCCCGAGACAGTATAATCAGCCCCAGCATTTT. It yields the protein CASSPRQYNQPQHF.

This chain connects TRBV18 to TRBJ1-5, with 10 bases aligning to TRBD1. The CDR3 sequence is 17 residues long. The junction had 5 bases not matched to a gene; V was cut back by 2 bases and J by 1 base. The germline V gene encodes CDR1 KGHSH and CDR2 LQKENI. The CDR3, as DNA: TGTGCCAGCTCACCAGACAGGGGGCCTGGGAGCAATCAGCCCCAGCATTTT. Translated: CASSPDRGPGSNQPQHF.

The CDR3 sequence: CSVASPQGARNEQFF. The CDR3 region has the DNA TGCAGCGTCGCTTCCCCACAGGGGGCGCGGAATGAGCAGTTCTTC. This chain uses TRBV29-1 with TRBJ2-1, with 9 bases aligning to TRBD1. V lost 6 bases and J lost 7; bases outside the gene matches: 13. Per the germline V gene, CDR1 is SQVTM and CDR2 is ANQGSEA. CDR3 length: 15 amino acids.

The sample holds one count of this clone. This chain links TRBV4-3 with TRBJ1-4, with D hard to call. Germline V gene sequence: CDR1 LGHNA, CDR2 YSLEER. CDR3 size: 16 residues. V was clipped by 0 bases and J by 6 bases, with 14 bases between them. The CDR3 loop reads CASSQDWAGLDEKLFF. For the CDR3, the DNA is TGCGCCAGCAGCCAAGATTGGGCGGGCTTGGATGAAAAACTGTTTTTT.

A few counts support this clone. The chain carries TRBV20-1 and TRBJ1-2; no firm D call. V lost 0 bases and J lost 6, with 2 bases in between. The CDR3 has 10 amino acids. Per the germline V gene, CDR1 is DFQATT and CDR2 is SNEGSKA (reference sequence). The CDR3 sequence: CSAREDGYTF. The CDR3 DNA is TGCAGTGCTAGAGAGGATGGCTACACCTTC.

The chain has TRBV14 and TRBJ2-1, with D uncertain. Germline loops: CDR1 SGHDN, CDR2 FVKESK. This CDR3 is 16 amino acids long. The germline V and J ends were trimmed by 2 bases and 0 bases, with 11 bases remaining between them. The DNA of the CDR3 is TGTGCCAGCAGCCAAAACCAGCGAGACTCCTACAATGAGCAGTTCTTC. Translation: CASSQNQRDSYNEQFF.

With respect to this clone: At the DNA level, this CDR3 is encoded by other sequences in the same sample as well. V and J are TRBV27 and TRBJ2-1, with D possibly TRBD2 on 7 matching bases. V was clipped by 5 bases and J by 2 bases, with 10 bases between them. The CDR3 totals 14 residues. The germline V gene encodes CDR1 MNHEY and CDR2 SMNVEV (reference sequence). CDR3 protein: CASSRGGPYNEQFF. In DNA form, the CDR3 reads TGTGCCAGCAGTAGGGGGGGGCCCTACAATGAGCAGTTCTTC.

The CDR3 is CASSFLNDRTSTDTQYF. The CDR3 DNA sequence: TGTGCCAGCAGTTTCCTAAATGACAGGACTAGCACAGATACGCAGTATTTT. The chain carries TRBV27 and TRBJ2-3, with a tentative D call TRBD1 (6 bases). This CDR3 has 17 residues. The V and J ends lost 3 bases and 0 bases respectively, with 16 bases between them. The germline V gene has CDR1 MNHEY and CDR2 SMNVEV (reference sequence).

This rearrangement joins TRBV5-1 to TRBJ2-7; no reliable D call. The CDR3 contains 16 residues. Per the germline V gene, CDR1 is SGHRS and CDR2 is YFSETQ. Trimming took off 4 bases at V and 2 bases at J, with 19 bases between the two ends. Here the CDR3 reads CASSPRAAGPPYEQYF. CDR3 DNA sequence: TGCGCCAGCAGCCCCCGGGCGGCAGGCCCTCCCTACGAGCAGTACTTC. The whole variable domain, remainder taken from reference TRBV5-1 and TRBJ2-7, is KAGVTQTPRYLIKTRGQQVTLSCSPISGHRSVSWYQQTPGQGLQFLFEYFSETQRNKGNFPGRFSGRQFSNSRSEMNVSTLELGDSALYLCASSPRAAGPPYEQYFGPGTRLTVT.

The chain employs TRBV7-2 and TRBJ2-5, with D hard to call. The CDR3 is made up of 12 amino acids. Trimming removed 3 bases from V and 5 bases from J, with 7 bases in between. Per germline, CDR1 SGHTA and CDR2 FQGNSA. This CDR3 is CASSFPGETQYF. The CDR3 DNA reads TGTGCCAGCAGCTTCCCCGGGGAGACCCAGTACTTC.

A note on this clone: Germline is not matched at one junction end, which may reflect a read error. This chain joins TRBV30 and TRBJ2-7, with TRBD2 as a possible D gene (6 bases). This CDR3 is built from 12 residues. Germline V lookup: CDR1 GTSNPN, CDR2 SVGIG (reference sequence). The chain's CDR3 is CSCGGMTYEQYF. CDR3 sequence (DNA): TGCTCGTGTGGGGGGATGACCTACGAGCAGTACTTC.

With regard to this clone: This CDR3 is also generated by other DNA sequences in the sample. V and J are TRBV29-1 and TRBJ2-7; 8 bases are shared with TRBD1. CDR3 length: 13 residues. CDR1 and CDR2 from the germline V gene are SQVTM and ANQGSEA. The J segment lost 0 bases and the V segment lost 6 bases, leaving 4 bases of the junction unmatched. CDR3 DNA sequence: TGCAGCGTCGGACAGGGTCCCTCCTACGAGCAGTACTTC. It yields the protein CSVGQGPSYEQYF.

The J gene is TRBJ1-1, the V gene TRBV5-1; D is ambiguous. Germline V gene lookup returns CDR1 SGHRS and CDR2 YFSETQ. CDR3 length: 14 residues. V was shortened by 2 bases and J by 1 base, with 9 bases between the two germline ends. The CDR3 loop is CASSFLEGNTEAFF. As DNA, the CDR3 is TGCGCCAGCAGCTTTTTGGAGGGGAACACTGAAGCTTTCTTT.